The 15 T cell receptor beta chains given below trace back to one sample, sequenced in a study of T cells in Graves' hyperthyroidism and ophthalmopathy. Amplification of TCR beta CDR3 regions was performed using RNA transcripts as template. TCR CDR3 regions were first amplified by RT-PCR with HTBI primers. MiXCR, run by TCRdb on the multiplex PCR reads, gives a single entry per CDR3 protein. The sample lists hundreds of thousands of distinct CDR3 sequences; about 13% were seen once. What was sequenced was blood. Receptors were obtained from a woman aged 18-29 years with Graves' hyperthyroidism.

The table lists this clonotype with many counts. The chain uses TRBV5-1 and TRBJ2-1; 10 bases fit TRBD2. The V and J ends lost 0 bases and 9 bases, in that order; junction bases with no gene match: 6. Germline V gene lookup returns CDR1 SGHRS and CDR2 YFSETQ. This CDR3 spans 15 amino acids. CDR3 residues: CASSLGTVAGGEQFF. CDR3 nucleotide sequence: TGCGCCAGCAGCTTGGGAACGGTAGCGGGAGGTGAGCAGTTCTTC.

This clonotype showed up many times. The genes are TRBV20-1 and TRBJ2-1; 7 bases are a match to TRBD2. CDR3 length: 15 residues. Germline V lookup: CDR1 DFQATT, CDR2 SNEGSKA (reference sequence). J lost 2 bases, V lost 2 bases, and 6 bases had no gene match. In nucleotides, the CDR3 is TGCAGTGCTAGACGGGACTACCCGCCCTACAATGAGCAGTTCTTC. Amino acids: CSARRDYPPYNEQFF.

In this sample, this clonotype turned up many times. The chain uses TRBV3-1 and TRBJ1-2; 8 bases agree with TRBD1. This CDR3 has 16 residues. The V segment lost 4 bases and the J segment 2 bases; nucleotides outside the gene matches: 9. CDR1 is LGHDT and CDR2 is YNNKEL in the germline V gene (reference sequence). The CDR3 nucleotides are TGTGCCAGCAGCCCTCTCCCGGCAGGGGGCAACTATGGCTACACCTTC. Protein: CASSPLPAGGNYGYTF. Complete variable domain (other parts from reference TRBV3-1 and TRBJ1-2): DTAVSQTPKYLVTQMGNDKSIKCEQNLGHDTMYWYKQDSKKFLKIMFSYNNKELIINETVPNRFSPKSPDKAHLNLHINSLELGDSAVYFCASSPLPAGGNYGYTFGSGTRLTVV.

This clonotype was counted at least ten times. The chain links TRBV6-1 to TRBJ1-4; no reliable D call. The CDR3 consists of 16 residues. Germline V gene lookup returns CDR1 MNHNS and CDR2 SASEGT. V shed 1 base and J shed 8 bases, with 17 bases lying between them. DNA for the CDR3: TGTGCCAGCAGTGAAGATCTGGGTCGGATCGCCGAAAAACTGTTTTTT. Translated, it gives CASSEDLGRIAEKLFF.

This clonotype has a count of ten or more. This chain joins TRBV5-1 and TRBJ1-2, with D unclear. The V end was cut by 1 base, the J end by 4 bases, with 11 bases between. The CDR3 sequence is 14 residues long. Germline values: CDR1 SGHRS, CDR2 YFSETQ. CDR3: CASSLRDVGYGYTF. CDR3 DNA: TGCGCCAGCAGCTTGCGGGATGTCGGCTATGGCTACACCTTC.

This clonotype was seen only a few times. The V call is TRBV30, the J call TRBJ1-4, with D tentatively TRBD1 (5 bases). V was shortened by 6 bases and J by 6 bases, with 14 bases between the two germline ends. CDR1 and CDR2 from the germline V gene are GTSNPN and SVGIG (reference sequence). The CDR3 loop spans 13 amino acids. CDR3 DNA sequence: TGTGCCTGCGGCACATTCAGGGATGAAAAACTGTTTTTT. Amino acid sequence: CACGTFRDEKLFF.

This clonotype was detected many times. The chain uses TRBV24-1 and TRBJ2-7; 7 bases align to TRBD1. The CDR3 totals 13 residues. After removal of 7 bases from V and 7 bases from J, the junction contained 9 bases not matched to a gene. Germline V lookup: CDR1 KGHDR, CDR2 SFDVKD. The CDR3 region is CATRAGDREEQYF. Here the CDR3 DNA reads TGTGCCACCAGGGCCGGAGACAGGGAGGAGCAGTACTTC.

Ten or more counts support this clonotype. In nucleotides, the CDR3 is TGTGCCATCAGTGAGGGGGTTTCAGATACGCAGTATTTT. Encoded protein: CAISEGVSDTQYF. This chain links TRBV10-3 with TRBJ2-3; D gene ambiguous. Germline CDR1 is ENHRY and CDR2 is SYGVKD. This CDR3 spans 13 amino acids. Deletions cut 2 bases from V and 4 bases from J, with 7 bases between.

The chain combines TRBV5-1 with TRBJ2-5; 7 bases align to TRBD1. The germline gives CDR1 SGHRS, CDR2 YFSETQ. The V and J ends lost 4 bases and 5 bases, in that order; junction bases with no gene match: 14. This CDR3 has 16 residues. CDR3 sequence: CASSGSGTAFGETQYF. The CDR3 bases are TGCGCCAGCAGCGGCTCCGGGACAGCCTTCGGGGAGACCCAGTACTTC. Complete variable domain (other parts from reference TRBV5-1 and TRBJ2-5): KAGVTQTPRYLIKTRGQQVTLSCSPISGHRSVSWYQQTPGQGLQFLFEYFSETQRNKGNFPGRFSGRQFSNSRSEMNVSTLELGDSALYLCASSGSGTAFGETQYFGPGTRLLVL.

This clonotype was picked up a small number of times. The V call is TRBV5-1, the J call TRBJ2-3; a possible D gene is TRBD1 (5 bases). Germline loops: CDR1 SGHRS, CDR2 YFSETQ. Trimming stripped 2 bases from V and 5 bases from J, with 18 bases between. There are 16 residues in the CDR3. The CDR3 sequence is CASSLSQVPTLDTQYF. The CDR3 nucleotides are TGCGCCAGCAGCTTATCACAGGTCCCCACACTAGATACGCAGTATTTT.

With regard to this clonotype: This clone may be a read error of a much larger clone one base away. The CDR3 bases are TGCAGTGCTGGAGATTATGCGGGAGGGGGCTACGAGCAGTACTTC. Translated: CSAGDYAGGGYEQYF. The J gene is TRBJ2-7, the V gene TRBV20-1; 9 nucleotides match TRBD2. The CDR3 has 15 amino acids. Germline CDR1 reads DFQATT; CDR2 reads SNEGSKA (reference sequence).

The V and J genes are TRBV6-4 and TRBJ2-1; 9 bases agree with TRBD2. In germline, CDR1 is MRHNA, CDR2 SNTAGT. This CDR3 has 15 residues. The J segment lost 2 bases and the V segment lost 5 bases, leaving 4 bases of the junction unmatched. The CDR3 bases are TGTGCCAGCAGTACCGGACTAGCGCCCTACAATGAGCAGTTCTTC. Amino acid sequence: CASSTGLAPYNEQFF.

In this sample, this clonotype turned up a few times. The V call is TRBV5-1, the J call TRBJ1-1; D is perhaps TRBD1 (5 bases). Trimming stripped 2 bases from V and 5 bases from J, with 13 bases between. The CDR3 is 14 amino acids. CDR1 is SGHRS, CDR2 YFSETQ, per germline. CDR3: CASSFQGGETEAFF. CDR3 DNA: TGCGCCAGCAGCTTTCAGGGAGGAGAGACTGAAGCTTTCTTT.

This clonotype was found many times. This chain joins TRBV5-1 and TRBJ1-6, with 8 bases matching TRBD1. This CDR3 comprises 14 residues. After removal of 4 bases from V and 9 bases from J, the junction contained 6 bases not matched to a gene. Germline V gene sequence: CDR1 SGHRS, CDR2 YFSETQ. CDR3 nucleotides: TGCGCCAGCAGCGGGGGGGACAGGAGTTCACCCCTCCACTTT. Its protein product is CASSGGDRSSPLHF.

The V call is TRBV20-1, the J call TRBJ2-7; 9 positions match TRBD1. With 8 bases clipped from V and 4 bases from J, the junction kept 6 bases outside the gene matches. This CDR3 has 12 amino acids. Germline-derived CDR1 and CDR2 are DFQATT and SNEGSKA (reference sequence). CDR3 protein: CSSNRGHYEQYF. CDR3 nucleotides: TGCAGTTCCAACAGGGGGCATTACGAGCAGTACTTC.